The 4 T cell receptor beta chains below come from one sample, sequenced in a study of cytomegalovirus exposure and HLA in healthy donors. Primers included in the PCR were 60 Vbeta and 13 Jbeta primers. Profiling relied on immunoSEQ multiplex PCR, and the TCRdb table lists in-frame clones only, not all of them. Among some 87,000 clones listed, 65% to 85% were seen once. The sequencing input was PBMCs. The receptors here all came from a man aged 30 to 39 in good health and CMV-seronegative.

The DNA of the CDR3 is TGTGCCAGCAGCCCAAACCGGGACAGTACTATTAATGAAAAACTGTTTTTT. Translation gives CASSPNRDSTINEKLFF. This chain uses TRBV9 with TRBJ1-4; 7 bases are a match to TRBD1. Germline CDR1 reads SGDLS; CDR2 reads YYNGEE. Trimming took 4 bases from V and 4 from J; bases not matched to a gene: 13. The CDR3 consists of 17 residues.

The gene calls are TRBV7-2 and TRBJ1-5; tentative D call: TRBD1 (5 bases). The V gene's germline CDR1 is SGHTA and CDR2 FQGNSA. Trimming left V 1 base short and J 6 bases short, with 16 bases between. This CDR3 region has 16 residues. The CDR3 DNA is TGTGCCAGCAGCTTAGTTGGCACAGGTGGTCGTCAGCCCCAGCATTTT. Its protein is CASSLVGTGGRQPQHF.

The rearrangement uses TRBV7-9 and TRBJ1-1; weak D call: TRBD1 (6 bases). The CDR3 covers 13 residues. Trimming shortened V by 5 bases and J by 6 bases, and 13 bases separated the two germline ends. CDR1 is SEHNR, CDR2 FQNEAQ, per germline (reference sequence). The CDR3 spells CASSPQGKAEAFF. The CDR3 DNA reads as TGTGCCAGCAGCCCACAGGGAAAGGCTGAAGCTTTCTTT.

The V call is TRBV4-3, the J call TRBJ2-6; a possible D gene is TRBD2 (5 bases). With 4 bases removed from V and 0 bases from J, the gap between germline ends came to 10 bases. Germline loops: CDR1 LGHNA, CDR2 YSLEER. The CDR3 is made up of 16 amino acids. Here the CDR3 reads CASSLGLLSGANVLTF. CDR3 coding DNA: TGCGCCAGCAGCCTTGGACTCCTCTCTGGGGCCAACGTCCTGACTTTC.